One and the same sample provided the 29 T cell receptor beta chains below, sequenced in a study of blood T cell repertoires in COVID-19. Clones were sequenced by immunoSEQ multiplex PCR, and TCRdb holds only the in-frame ones, with some missing. The profile shows about 410,000 clones, 75% to 90% of them singletons. Sequenced input: peripheral blood. All receptors come from a woman aged 30 to 39 with active or convalescent COVID-19.

This chain joins TRBV6-1 and TRBJ2-1; D possibly corresponds to TRBD2 (6 bases). Germline CDR1 and CDR2: MNHNS and SASEGT. The V and J ends lost 3 bases and 3 bases respectively, with 12 bases between them. The CDR3 loop spans 15 amino acids. The CDR3 bases are TGTGCCAGCAGTGATGGGGGACTGGACTACAATGAGCAGTTCTTC. Its translation: CASSDGGLDYNEQFF.

V gene TRBV7-8 combines with J gene TRBJ1-1; 10 positions match TRBD1. Trimming removed 5 bases from V and 0 bases from J; junction bases left unmatched: 3. CDR1 is SGHVS, CDR2 FQNEAQ, per germline. The CDR3 has 15 residues. For the CDR3, the DNA is TGTGCCAGCAGCCAGGGACAGGGGTTGAACACTGAAGCTTTCTTT. Protein sequence: CASSQGQGLNTEAFF.

The V and J genes are TRBV5-1 and TRBJ1-1; 10 bases fit TRBD1. The CDR3 contains 13 residues. Germline CDR1 reads SGHRS; CDR2 reads YFSETQ. V lost 8 bases, J lost 3 bases, and 4 bases stayed unmatched. The CDR3 bases are TGCGCCAGTAAAGGACAGGGGGACACTGAAGCTTTCTTT. Its translation is CASKGQGDTEAFF.

The J gene is TRBJ2-7, the V gene TRBV5-1; 13 nucleotides match TRBD2. CDR3 length equals 17 residues. V shed 4 bases and J 5 bases; nucleotides not matched to a gene: 12. CDR1 and CDR2 from the germline V gene are SGHRS and YFSETQ. CDR3 sequence: CASSANPGLAGFNEQYF. The CDR3 DNA is TGCGCCAGCAGCGCAAATCCGGGACTAGCGGGGTTTAACGAGCAGTACTTC.

This clone was observed a single time. The CDR3 reads CASSSTGHSNQPQHF. CDR3 DNA sequence: TGTGCCAGCAGCTCTACAGGCCACAGCAATCAGCCCCAGCATTTT. This chain links TRBV7-8 with TRBJ1-5, with D possibly matching TRBD1 (5 bases). Per the germline V gene, CDR1 is SGHVS and CDR2 is FQNEAQ. V was shortened by 4 bases and J by 1 base, with 11 bases between the two germline ends. The CDR3 is made up of 15 amino acids.

In this sample, this clone turned up a few times. This chain's CDR3 is CASSALGLPSSYEQYF. In DNA form, the CDR3 reads TGCGCCAGCAGCGCACTGGGGCTTCCCTCCTCCTACGAGCAGTACTTC. V and J are TRBV5-1 and TRBJ2-7; a possible D gene is TRBD1 (5 bases). Germline V gene data show CDR1 as SGHRS and CDR2 as YFSETQ. V lost 4 bases, J lost 0 bases, and 17 bases lay in between. The CDR3 consists of 16 residues.

This clone has a handful of counts. The chain is built from TRBV19 and TRBJ2-7, with D perhaps matching TRBD1 (6 bases). The CDR3 length is 14 residues. The V end was cut by 3 bases, the J end by 2 bases, with 11 bases between. CDR1 and CDR2 (germline): LNHDA, SQIVND (reference sequence). The CDR3 loop is CASSISGQAYEQYF. The CDR3 DNA reads TGTGCCAGTAGTATCTCGGGACAAGCCTACGAGCAGTACTTC. The variable domain in full, with the rest retrieved from reference TRBV19 and TRBJ2-7, is DGGITQSPKYLFRKEGQNVTLSCEQNLNHDAMYWYRQDPGQGLRLIYYSQIVNDFQKGDIAEGYSVSREKKESFPLTVTSAQKNPTAFYLCASSISGQAYEQYFGPGTRLTVT.

This chain connects TRBV3-1 (or the pseudogene TRBV3-2) to TRBJ2-7, with TRBD2 as a possible D gene (6 bases). V lost 0 bases to trimming and J lost 1 base, with 13 bases between them. The CDR3 covers 16 residues. CDR1 and CDR2 from the germline V gene are LGHDT and YNNKEL (reference sequence). CDR3 residues: CASSQDLAGPSYEQYF. The CDR3 DNA is TGTGCCAGCAGCCAAGATCTGGCGGGGCCGTCCTACGAGCAGTACTTC.

The gene calls are TRBV3-1 (or the pseudogene TRBV3-2) and TRBJ2-1; 7 positions agree with TRBD2. Germline V CDR1 and CDR2: LGHDT, YNNKEL (reference sequence). Trimming at V came to 2 bases and at J to 8 bases, leaving 12 bases not matched to a gene. The CDR3 has 16 amino acids. CDR3 in DNA: TGTGCCAGCAGCCAATGGGTGACTAGCAGTGGGGATGAGCAGTTCTTC. This codes for CASSQWVTSSGDEQFF.

This sequence joins TRBV5-1 and TRBJ2-1; 10 positions agree with TRBD1. Germline CDR1 SGHRS, CDR2 YFSETQ. V shed 3 bases and J 8 bases; nucleotides not matched to a gene: 8. This CDR3 contains 15 residues. This chain's CDR3 is CASSWGQGRVDEQFF. The CDR3 coding sequence is TGCGCCAGCAGCTGGGGACAGGGGCGCGTCGATGAGCAGTTCTTC.

V usage is TRBV2 and J usage is TRBJ1-4; no definite D call. This CDR3 comprises 16 residues. V lost 3 bases, J lost 0 bases, and 11 bases lay in between. Germline CDR1 reads SNHLY; CDR2 reads FYNNEI. The CDR3 nucleotides read TGTGCCAGCAGTGAGCTGGGCAGTGCAACTAATGAAAAACTGTTTTTT. Amino acids: CASSELGSATNEKLFF. The full variable domain, rest sourced from reference TRBV2 and TRBJ1-4, is EPEVTQTPSHQVTQMGQEVILRCVPISNHLYFYWYRQILGQKVEFLVSFYNNEISEKSEIFDDQFSVERPDGSNFTLKIRSTKLEDSAMYFCASSELGSATNEKLFFGSGTQLSVL.

The chain uses TRBV6-5 and TRBJ2-2; TRBD1 is a possible D gene (5 bases). The V and J ends lost 8 bases and 5 bases respectively, with 15 bases between them. This CDR3 spans 14 amino acids. Germline V gene sequence: CDR1 MNHEY, CDR2 SVGAGI. CDR3 nucleotides: TGTGCCAGCCGTCCTCAGCAGGGAACCGGGGAGCTGTTTTTT. Its translation is CASRPQQGTGELFF.

The V call is TRBV5-1, the J call TRBJ2-7, with D perhaps matching TRBD1 (5 bases). Germline lookup yields CDR1 SGHRS and CDR2 YFSETQ. V shed 0 bases and J shed 3 bases, with 10 bases lying between them. This CDR3 has 14 amino acids. Written as DNA, the CDR3 is TGCGCCAGCAGCTTGGGGGTCAGGGACTACGAGCAGTACTTC. Protein: CASSLGVRDYEQYF.

This chain connects TRBV4-1 to TRBJ2-1; a weak D match, TRBD2 (6 bases). This CDR3 has 16 amino acids. CDR1 and CDR2 from the germline V gene are MGHRA and YSYEKL. Trimming cost V 3 bases and J 2 bases, with 14 bases left between them. In DNA form, the CDR3 reads TGCGCCAGCAGCCATCTCGGGAGTACCGCCTACAATGAGCAGTTCTTC. This encodes CASSHLGSTAYNEQFF.

The genes are TRBV4-2 and TRBJ1-1; possible D gene TRBD1, 6 bases. V was pared by 1 base and J by 0 bases, with 9 bases between. The CDR3 runs 15 residues. The V gene's germline CDR1 is LGHNA and CDR2 YNFKEQ. The CDR3 loop is CASSQVSGVNTEAFF. CDR3 nucleotides: TGTGCCAGCAGCCAAGTTTCAGGGGTGAACACTGAAGCTTTCTTT.

This clone was recorded only once. The chain carries TRBV28 and TRBJ2-1, with D perhaps TRBD2 (6 bases). From germline, CDR1 is MDHEN and CDR2 SYDVKM. The CDR3 contains 15 residues. V was trimmed by 4 bases and J by 3 bases, leaving 13 bases between them. The CDR3 coding sequence is TGTGCCAGCAGTTCTGGGGCGGGAAACTACAATGAGCAGTTCTTC. Protein: CASSSGAGNYNEQFF. The whole variable domain, remainder taken from reference TRBV28 and TRBJ2-1, is DVKVTQSSRYLVKRTGEKVFLECVQDMDHENMFWYRQDPGLGLRLIYFSYDVKMKEKGDIPEGYSVSREKKERFSLILESASTNQTSMYLCASSSGAGNYNEQFFGPGTRLTVL.

A few counts support this clone. This chain connects TRBV10-2 to TRBJ2-7; D gene unclear. The germline CDR1 and CDR2 sequences are WSHSY and SAAADI. V was cut by 3 bases and J by 2 bases, with 11 bases left in between. The CDR3 is made up of 14 amino acids. The chain's CDR3 is CASSDEVSAYEQYF. CDR3 sequence (DNA): TGCGCCAGCAGTGATGAAGTCAGCGCCTACGAGCAGTACTTC.

Only one count was recorded for this clone. The rearrangement links TRBV10-3 to TRBJ2-1, with D tentatively TRBD2 (5 bases). From germline, CDR1 is ENHRY and CDR2 SYGVKD. V dropped 2 bases and J dropped 4 bases, with 9 bases sitting between them. The CDR3 is 14 residues long. DNA of the CDR3: TGTGCCATCAGTGAGCCAACTAGGTACAATGAGCAGTTCTTC. Its translation is CAISEPTRYNEQFF.

The CDR3 DNA sequence: TGTGCCAGCAGCTTAGATTTAGGCGGAGTCTACGAGCAGTACTTC. It encodes CASSLDLGGVYEQYF. This rearrangement joins TRBV11-2 to TRBJ2-7; unclear D gene. The V end was cut by 0 bases, the J end by 3 bases, with 12 bases between. This CDR3 has 15 residues. CDR1 is SGHAT, CDR2 FQNNGV, per germline.

This clone has only one observation. The chain carries TRBV3-1 (or the pseudogene TRBV3-2) and TRBJ1-1; 7 bases match TRBD1. Germline CDR1 is LGHDT and CDR2 is YNNKEL (reference sequence). The CDR3 sequence is 15 residues long. V trimming: 2 bases; J trimming: 6 bases; junction bases outside the gene matches: 9. Here the CDR3 DNA reads TGTGCCAGCAGCCAAAGCTACAGGGGTGCGGCTGAAGCTTTCTTT. Residues: CASSQSYRGAAEAFF.

The chain recombines TRBV5-1 with TRBJ2-1; D not resolved. The CDR3 contains 16 residues. Trimming shortened V by 3 bases and J by 5 bases, and 18 bases separated the two germline ends. Germline V CDR1 and CDR2: SGHRS, YFSETQ. CDR3 loop: CASSSTTIGAHNEQFF. The CDR3 bases are TGCGCCAGCAGCTCGACGACAATTGGCGCCCACAATGAGCAGTTCTTC.

This clone was observed a single time. The gene calls are TRBV5-1 and TRBJ1-2; possibly TRBD1 for D (6 bases). CDR3 size: 15 residues. V lost 4 bases and J lost 3, with 16 bases in between. CDR1 SGHRS and CDR2 YFSETQ come from the germline V gene. The CDR3 spells CASSLDRPPHYGYTF. The CDR3 nucleotides read TGCGCCAGCAGCCTAGACAGGCCACCCCACTATGGCTACACCTTC.

This chain joins TRBV19 and TRBJ1-2; maybe TRBD1 (6 bases). The germline CDR1 and CDR2 sequences are LNHDA and SQIVND (reference sequence). Trimming took off 4 bases at V and 4 bases at J, with 16 bases between the two ends. This CDR3 spans 15 amino acids. The CDR3 is CASSSRDTVGYGYTF. CDR3 nucleotide sequence: TGTGCCAGTAGTAGCCGGGACACCGTGGGCTATGGCTACACCTTC.

The chain combines TRBV4-1 with TRBJ1-6, with D perhaps TRBD1 (6 bases). V was pared by 2 bases and J by 0 bases, with 11 bases between. CDR1 and CDR2 from the germline V gene are MGHRA and YSYEKL. The CDR3 extends over 17 amino acids. CDR3 region: CASSQRDMSSYNSPLHF. CDR3 nucleotides: TGCGCCAGCAGCCAAAGGGACATGAGCTCCTATAATTCACCCCTCCACTTT.

V usage is TRBV9 and J usage is TRBJ2-1; 10 bases are shared with TRBD2. V was clipped by 0 bases and J by 8 bases; unmatched bases: 2. Germline V gives CDR1 SGDLS, CDR2 YYNGEE. The CDR3 runs 14 residues. Here the CDR3 reads CASSVDLAGDEQFF. CDR3 sequence (DNA): TGTGCCAGCAGCGTAGATCTAGCGGGAGATGAGCAGTTCTTC.

This clone appeared a few times. The chain employs TRBV5-4 and TRBJ2-1; 13 bases are shared with TRBD2. V lost 4 bases and J lost 5; bases outside the gene matches: 6. The CDR3 contains 16 residues. Germline CDR1 and CDR2: SGHNT and YYREEE (reference sequence). CDR3 coding DNA: TGTGCCAGCAGCAGAGACGGACTAGCGGGAGACAATGAGCAGTTCTTC. Its protein is CASSRDGLAGDNEQFF.

The rearrangement uses TRBV11-1 and TRBJ2-2; no clear D gene. There are 16 residues in the CDR3. The ends were cut back, 5 bases at V and 0 bases at J, with 13 bases in the middle. Germline V gene lookup returns CDR1 SGHAT and CDR2 FQDESV (reference sequence). Here the CDR3 DNA reads TGTGCCAGCAGCCCCCTGTTGGGCTCGAACACCGGGGAGCTGTTTTTT. As protein: CASSPLLGSNTGELFF.

As regards this clone: The sample carries other DNA sequences with the same CDR3. The chain employs TRBV6-5 and TRBJ1-3; D is uncertain. Looked up from germline, CDR1 is MNHEY and CDR2 is SVGAGI. V shed 2 bases and J shed 4 bases, with 6 bases lying between them. This CDR3 is 13 amino acids long. The CDR3 coding sequence is TGTGCCAGCAGTTACGGGAGAGGAAACACCATATATTTT. This sequence encodes CASSYGRGNTIYF.

This clone was found once. J is TRBJ1-1 and V is TRBV10-3; the D is unclear. Between the trimmed V and J ends, which lost 4 bases and 4 bases, there was a span of 13 bases. Germline V gene data show CDR1 as ENHRY and CDR2 as SYGVKD. CDR3 length: 14 amino acids. This chain's CDR3 is CAISGGGLRTEAFF. CDR3 coding DNA: TGTGCCATCAGTGGCGGAGGGCTTCGCACTGAAGCTTTCTTT.